This T cell receptor beta chain was sequenced during a study of CD8 T cells in ankylosing spondylitis. Study outcomes and limitations: A motif in TCR beta, a set of roughly eight highly homologous variants, appeared characteristic of ankylosing spondylitis blood.

Remarks on this clonotype: Its cognate antigen is unknown.

TCRdb reprocessed the 5' RACE reads with MiXCR, giving one entry per CDR3 protein. The sample consists of 130,000 or so distinct CDR3 sequences, roughly 6.6% of them appearing once. V shed 8 bases and J shed 5 bases, with 16 bases lying between them. Germline values: CDR1 MDHEN, CDR2 SYDVKM. The CDR3 is made up of 14 amino acids. The gene calls are TRBV28 and TRBJ2-1, with D maybe TRBD1 (6 bases). The TCR sequence derives from a male donor with ankylosing spondylitis or in good health (not recorded which). Specimen: blood, either unsorted or a sorted T cell fraction (not recorded which). In DNA form, the CDR3 reads TGTGCCAGCGGATCCTCCTACAGGGACAATGAGCAGTTCTTC. Its protein is CASGSSYRDNEQFF.